Each of the 12 T cell receptor beta chains below was sequenced from the same sample in a study of T cell responses to AZD1222 COVID-19 vaccine. Sequenced by immunoSEQ multiplex PCR; TCRdb stores in-frame clones only, minus some. Found here are about 170,000 clones, roughly nine tenths of them singletons; the top ten hold 2.6%. The starting material was peripheral blood, obtained on day 0 of AZD1222 vaccination. These receptors originate from an adult in good health.

CDR3 in amino acids: CASSLSGAQQYAYEQYF. The DNA for the CDR3 is TGTGCCAGCAGCTTAAGCGGGGCACAACAATATGCCTACGAGCAGTACTTC. V and J are TRBV7-2 and TRBJ2-7, with 7 nucleotides matching TRBD2. The germline V gene encodes CDR1 SGHTA and CDR2 FQGNSA. V shed 2 bases and J 2 bases; nucleotides not matched to a gene: 12. CDR3 length equals 17 residues. Using reference TRBV7-2 and TRBJ2-7 for the parts outside the CDR3, the full variable domain is GAGVSQSPSNKVTEKGKDVELRCDPISGHTALYWYRQSLGQGLEFLIYFQGNSAPDKSGLPSDRFSAERTGGSVSTLTIQRTQQEDSAVYLCASSLSGAQQYAYEQYFGPGTRLTVT.

The V call is TRBV3-1 (or the pseudogene TRBV3-2), the J call TRBJ2-7; TRBD1 matches at 9 bases. This CDR3 spans 14 amino acids. V lost 8 bases, J lost 3 bases, and 8 bases stayed unmatched. Germline V gene sequence: CDR1 LGHDT, CDR2 YNNKEL (reference sequence). The CDR3: CASGLGQGDYEQYF. The CDR3 region has the DNA TGTGCCAGCGGATTGGGACAGGGTGACTACGAGCAGTACTTC.

The V gene is TRBV2, the J gene TRBJ1-5; D ambiguous. Germline-derived CDR1 and CDR2 are SNHLY and FYNNEI. Trimming pared 7 bases from V and 6 bases from J, leaving 13 bases between. CDR3 length: 13 residues. Here the CDR3 reads CASTGIGVQPQHF. The CDR3, as DNA: TGTGCCAGCACGGGAATCGGGGTTCAGCCCCAGCATTTT.

CDR3 residues: CASSLNFGLWTGELFF. For the CDR3, the DNA is TGTGCCAGCAGCTTAAATTTCGGCCTGTGGACCGGGGAGCTGTTTTTT. The rearrangement joins TRBV7-2 to TRBJ2-2; D call uncertain. V lost 2 bases to trimming and J lost 5 bases, with 15 bases between them. CDR3 length: 16 amino acids. CDR1 is SGHTA, CDR2 FQGNSA, per germline.

This rearrangement joins TRBV2 to TRBJ2-7; no firm D call. Trimming removed 3 bases at V and 4 bases at J, with 10 bases between. CDR1 and CDR2 from the germline V gene are SNHLY and FYNNEI. This CDR3 spans 13 amino acids. CDR3 nucleotides: TGTGCCAGCAGTGATCGTCCCAGGTACGAGCAGTACTTC. Its protein is CASSDRPRYEQYF.

This chain uses TRBV5-1 with TRBJ2-7, with TRBD1 identical over 8 bases. J lost 3 bases, V lost 4 bases, and 3 bases had no gene match. The germline CDR1 and CDR2 sequences are SGHRS and YFSETQ. There are 13 residues in the CDR3. The CDR3 is CASSPDRGYEQYF. The CDR3 nucleotides read TGCGCCAGCAGCCCAGACAGGGGCTACGAGCAGTACTTC.

This clone was recorded a few times. V is TRBV27 and J is TRBJ2-7; the D gene could be TRBD1 or TRBD2 (7 bases each). The germline CDR1 and CDR2 sequences are MNHEY and SMNVEV (reference sequence). Trimming took 7 bases from V and 4 from J, leaving 20 bases between them. This CDR3 contains 15 residues. CDR3 sequence: CASTPGPGGVYEQYF. The CDR3 DNA is TGTGCCAGCACCCCGGGCCCAGGGGGGGTTTACGAGCAGTACTTC.

The genes are TRBV6-5 and TRBJ1-3, with TRBD1 as a possible D gene (6 bases). The V end was cut by 6 bases, the J end by 4 bases, with 16 bases between. This CDR3 region has 15 residues. Germline values: CDR1 MNHEY, CDR2 SVGAGI. For the CDR3, the DNA is TGTGCCAGCAGCCTCACAGGGAGAGTCGGAAACACCATATATTTT. It yields the protein CASSLTGRVGNTIYF.

This chain uses TRBV7-8 with TRBJ1-2, with D perhaps TRBD1 (6 bases). Trimming removed 5 bases at V and 4 bases at J, with 14 bases between. The CDR3 is 14 amino acids. Germline V gene lookup returns CDR1 SGHVS and CDR2 FQNEAQ. The CDR3, as DNA: TGTGCCAGCAGCGCACAGGGTGGTTTCTATGGCTACACCTTC. Translation: CASSAQGGFYGYTF.

The chain links TRBV5-1 to TRBJ2-7, with D uncertain. Germline V gene data show CDR1 as SGHRS and CDR2 as YFSETQ. The CDR3 is made up of 18 amino acids. V was shortened by 2 bases and J by 0 bases, with 21 bases between the two germline ends. CDR3 bases: TGCGCCAGCAGCTTTGATCCGGATATCGACACCCCCTCCTACGAGCAGTACTTC. Protein: CASSFDPDIDTPSYEQYF. The entire variable domain, with the rest obtained from reference TRBV5-1 and TRBJ2-7, is as follows: KAGVTQTPRYLIKTRGQQVTLSCSPISGHRSVSWYQQTPGQGLQFLFEYFSETQRNKGNFPGRFSGRQFSNSRSEMNVSTLELGDSALYLCASSFDPDIDTPSYEQYFGPGTRLTVT.

The V and J genes are TRBV5-5 and TRBJ1-5; no definite D call. This CDR3 is 14 amino acids long. V lost 0 bases and J 2 bases, leaving 6 bases between the germline ends. CDR1 and CDR2 from the germline V gene are SGHKS and YYEKEE (reference sequence). In DNA, the CDR3 is TGTGCCAGCAGCTTGGTACCGGGCAATCAGCCCCAGCATTTT. Amino acid sequence: CASSLVPGNQPQHF.

The chain recombines TRBV19 with TRBJ2-7; a weak D match, TRBD1 (6 bases). With 5 bases removed from V and 3 bases from J, the gap between germline ends came to 23 bases. Germline V gives CDR1 LNHDA, CDR2 SQIVND (reference sequence). The CDR3 is 17 residues long. Here the CDR3 DNA reads TGTGCCAGTAGTCAACGAGCCGGGACACCGTTTTACTACGAGCAGTACTTC. Its translation is CASSQRAGTPFYYEQYF. The variable domain in full, completed from reference TRBV19 and TRBJ2-7, reads DGGITQSPKYLFRKEGQNVTLSCEQNLNHDAMYWYRQDPGQGLRLIYYSQIVNDFQKGDIAEGYSVSREKKESFPLTVTSAQKNPTAFYLCASSQRAGTPFYYEQYFGPGTRLTVT.